This T cell receptor (beta chain) is drawn from a study of blood T cell repertoires in COVID-19. Study at large: The origin of the acute and convalescent COVID-19 samples was the United States, Italy and Spain.

Authors' processing steps: By means of reference gene primer amplification, nucleated cell counts were estimated. Data came from immunoSEQ multiplex PCR; TCRdb stores just in-frame clones and leaves some out. The V and J calls and clone size are taken from that table; D and trimming were inferred from the DNA. The sample yields 120,000 or so clones, 70% to 85% seen once. CDR3 length: 11 residues. The germline gives CDR1 SGDLS, CDR2 YYNGEE. V lost 4 bases to trimming and J lost 8 bases, with 6 bases between them. Input material: peripheral blood. This chain uses TRBV9 with TRBJ2-2; the D gene is possibly TRBD2 (5 bases). The receptor's source is a woman in her 70s with acute or convalescent COVID-19. CDR3 region: CASSSGGELFF. For the CDR3, the DNA is TGTGCCAGCAGCTCGGGGGGGGAGCTGTTTTTT.